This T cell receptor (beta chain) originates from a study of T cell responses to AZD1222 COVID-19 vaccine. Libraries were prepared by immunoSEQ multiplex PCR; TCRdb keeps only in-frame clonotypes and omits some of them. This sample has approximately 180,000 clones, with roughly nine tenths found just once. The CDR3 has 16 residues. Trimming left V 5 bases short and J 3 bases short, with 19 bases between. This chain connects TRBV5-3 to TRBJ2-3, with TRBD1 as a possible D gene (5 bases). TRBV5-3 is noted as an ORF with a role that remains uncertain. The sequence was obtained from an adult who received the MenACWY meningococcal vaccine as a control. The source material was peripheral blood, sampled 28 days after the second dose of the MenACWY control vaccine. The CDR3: CARSPREGLATDTQYF. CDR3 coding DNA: TGTGCCAGAAGTCCCAGGGAAGGGCTGGCGACAGATACGCAGTATTTT.